The clone carrying this T cell receptor (beta chain) was found many times. Preparation of the TCRbeta library used unique molecular identifiers. TCRdb ran MiXCR on the PCR reads and lists one entry per CDR3 protein. The sample contains approximately 270,000 distinct CDR3 sequences, more than 8% of which appear only once. These data come from a study of T-cell reconstitution after alpha-beta-depleted transplantation in children. Looked up from germline, CDR1 is MNHEY and CDR2 is SVGAGI. The CDR3 consists of 16 residues. J gave up 4 bases and V 6 bases, and 9 bases lay outside the gene matches. The V and J genes are TRBV6-5 and TRBJ2-2; 9 bases align to TRBD1. This clonotype was obtained from a human donor who donated a stem cell graft to a child with SCID. The sequencing used PBMCs from the stem cell graft donor, collected from the stem cell graft. This CDR3 reads CASSQGTGLSTGELFF. Here the CDR3 DNA reads TGTGCCAGCAGCCAGGGGACAGGGCTCTCCACCGGGGAGCTGTTTTTT.